The 24 T cell receptor beta chains in this list originate from one sample, sequenced in a study of blood T cells in healthy people across ages. Primed by a sample-barcoded 5' primer and a J-beta primer mix, a second PCR proceeded for 7 to 11 cycles. Using its own MiXCR run on the 5' RACE reads, TCRdb lists one record per CDR3 protein. The repertoire holds approximately 730,000 distinct CDR3 sequences, with 40% to 45% as singletons. Sequences were obtained from blood. Receptors originate from a woman in her sixties in good health.

This clonotype occurred a few times. The chain combines TRBV7-9 with TRBJ2-7; 10 bases are shared with TRBD1. The germline V gene encodes CDR1 SEHNR and CDR2 FQNEAQ (reference sequence). The CDR3 contains 16 residues. V gave up 1 base and J gave up 0 bases; unmatched junction bases: 3. The CDR3 nucleotides are TGTGCCAGCAGCTTAGGCGGGACAGGGGCCTCCTACGAGCAGTACTTC. This gives the protein CASSLGGTGASYEQYF.

V gene TRBV19 combines with J gene TRBJ2-1; D is perhaps TRBD2 (7 bases). Trimming pared 7 bases from V and 7 bases from J, leaving 17 bases between. Germline CDR1 and CDR2: LNHDA and SQIVND (reference sequence). The CDR3 totals 14 residues. DNA for the CDR3: TGTGCCAGTAAGCCGGGGGGCCCGTGGAATGAGCAGTTCTTC. Translation: CASKPGGPWNEQFF.

The chain has TRBV21-1 and TRBJ2-1. TRBV21-1 is noted as a pseudogene. The CDR3 runs 13 residues. The CDR3 loop is CASSKSVRVLQFF. CDR3 DNA sequence: TGTGCCAGCAGCAAAAGTGTTCGGGTATTGCAGTTCTTC.

The rearrangement links TRBV6-5 to TRBJ2-3; D unresolved. In germline, CDR1 is MNHEY, CDR2 SVGAGI. Trimming stripped 7 bases from V and 2 bases from J, with 7 bases between. The length of the CDR3 is 12 residues. CDR3 sequence (DNA): TGTGCCAGCAAAGCAGACACAGATACGCAGTATTTT. It codes for CASKADTDTQYF.

The J gene is TRBJ2-1, the V gene TRBV12-3 or TRBV12-4, with 9 bases matching TRBD2. Germline trimming cut 10 bases from V and 9 bases from J; bases unmatched to any gene: 10. The CDR3 runs 13 residues. Written as DNA, the CDR3 is TGTGCCACCCGAGGGACTAGCTGGGGTGAGCAGTTCTTC. Its translation: CATRGTSWGEQFF.

The sample holds a few counts of this clonotype. The chain employs TRBV11-2 and TRBJ1-6; no definite D call. With 4 bases removed from V and 6 bases from J, the gap between germline ends came to 7 bases. CDR3 length: 13 amino acids. Germline V gives CDR1 SGHAT, CDR2 FQNNGV. The CDR3 DNA reads TGTGCCAGCAGCTCGACCCCTAATTCACCCCTCCACTTT. Translating gives CASSSTPNSPLHF.

The table lists this clonotype with a few counts. V is TRBV5-8 and J is TRBJ2-1; D is possibly TRBD1 or TRBD2 (6 bases each). Germline V lookup: CDR1 SGHTS, CDR2 YDEGEE. The CDR3 length is 15 residues. Trimming removed 4 bases from V and 8 bases from J, with 19 bases in between. The CDR3: CASSGGTNLRDEQFF. The CDR3 nucleotides are TGTGCCAGCAGCGGGGGGACAAACCTCAGGGATGAGCAGTTCTTC.

The chain couples TRBV6-6 to TRBJ1-1; 7 bases are shared with TRBD1. Trimming cost V 4 bases and J 6 bases; bases outside gene matches: 8. The CDR3 runs to 14 residues. CDR1 and CDR2 from the germline V gene are MNHNY and SVGAGI (reference sequence). CDR3 bases: TGTGCCAGCAGTTCCGCCGACAGGGTCGCTGAAGCTTTCTTT. Encoded protein: CASSSADRVAEAFF.

CDR3 DNA: TGTGCCAGCAGTTTTGGCAGGGGGGTGGGAGAGACCCAGTACTTC. Its protein is CASSFGRGVGETQYF. The genes are TRBV6-5 and TRBJ2-5; D is possibly TRBD1 (7 bases). The germline V and J ends were trimmed by 4 bases and 4 bases, with 16 bases remaining between them. This CDR3 region has 15 residues. The germline gives CDR1 MNHEY, CDR2 SVGAGI.

In its sample, this clonotype was seen a few times. The chain recombines TRBV20-1 with TRBJ2-3; 8 bases line up with TRBD2. Trimming removed 6 bases from V and 3 bases from J; junction bases left unmatched: 11. The CDR3 has 15 amino acids. Per germline, CDR1 DFQATT and CDR2 SNEGSKA (reference sequence). The DNA of the CDR3 is TGCAGTGCCAAACTAGCGGCATCTGGGACAGATACGCAGTATTTT. Protein sequence: CSAKLAASGTDTQYF.

This clonotype is labeled as medium-sized (0.01 to 0.1%). V is TRBV4-1 and J is TRBJ2-1; D is possibly TRBD1 (5 bases). V lost 0 bases and J lost 7, with 10 bases in between. This CDR3 has 14 residues. The germline CDR1 and CDR2 sequences are MGHRA and YSYEKL. DNA of the CDR3: TGCGCCAGCAGCCAAGAAGGGGCTAGGAATGAGCAGTTCTTC. Protein product: CASSQEGARNEQFF.

This clonotype was picked up a small number of times. This chain links TRBV5-1 with TRBJ1-5; 8 bases agree with TRBD1. This CDR3 contains 16 residues. With 0 bases clipped from V and 1 base from J, the junction kept 3 bases outside the gene matches. Germline CDR1 and CDR2: SGHRS and YFSETQ. DNA of the CDR3: TGCGCCAGCAGCTTGGGGACAGGGACGAGCAATCAGCCCCAGCATTTT. Protein: CASSLGTGTSNQPQHF.

The chain recombines TRBV7-6 with TRBJ2-3; 7 bases agree with TRBD2. The CDR3 consists of 16 residues. Germline V gene lookup returns CDR1 SGHVS and CDR2 FNYEAQ. V was clipped by 2 bases and J by 2 bases; unmatched bases: 7. This CDR3 reads CASSLWMGGSTDTQYF. The CDR3 DNA sequence: TGTGCCAGCAGCTTATGGATGGGGGGGTCCACAGATACGCAGTATTTT. Supplemented by reference TRBV7-6 and TRBJ2-3, the full variable domain reads GAGVSQSPRYKVTKRGQDVALRCDPISGHVSLYWYRQALGQGPEFLTYFNYEAQQDKSGLPNDRFSAERPEGSISTLTIQRTEQRDSAMYRCASSLWMGGSTDTQYFGPGTRLTVL.

This clonotype was detected a few times. This chain links TRBV5-1 with TRBJ1-6, with 7 positions matching TRBD1. CDR3 size: 16 residues. V shed 0 bases, J shed 10 bases, and the junction held 10 bases outside the gene matches. CDR1 is SGHRS and CDR2 is YFSETQ in the germline V gene. The CDR3 DNA reads TGCGCCAGCAGCTTGGCAGAACAGGGGATCGGATCACCCCTCCACTTT. Protein product: CASSLAEQGIGSPLHF. The complete variable domain, with remaining parts taken from reference TRBV5-1 and TRBJ1-6, reads KAGVTQTPRYLIKTRGQQVTLSCSPISGHRSVSWYQQTPGQGLQFLFEYFSETQRNKGNFPGRFSGRQFSNSRSEMNVSTLELGDSALYLCASSLAEQGIGSPLHFGNGTRLTVT.

V gene TRBV6-2 or TRBV6-3 combines with J gene TRBJ2-1; 10 positions match TRBD2. The DNA matches TRBJ2-7 better at its end, which makes the J call doubtful. This CDR3 has 16 residues. Germline V gives CDR1 MNHEY, CDR2 SVGEGT. CDR3 in DNA: TGTGCCAGCATTCCCGGGACTAGCGATTCCTACAATGAGCAGTACTTC. This codes for CASIPGTSDSYNEQYF.

J is TRBJ2-5 and V is TRBV6-1; TRBD1 matches at 10 bases. V gave up 3 bases and J gave up 4 bases; unmatched junction bases: 8. The length of the CDR3 is 16 residues. Per the germline V gene, CDR1 is MNHNS and CDR2 is SASEGT. Here the CDR3 DNA reads TGTGCCAGCAGTGAGGGGGGACAGGGGATTGGAGAGACCCAGTACTTC. As protein: CASSEGGQGIGETQYF.

The sample holds a few counts of this clonotype. The rearrangement joins TRBV4-2 to TRBJ1-1; D remains unclear. The ends were cut back, 0 bases at V and 2 bases at J, with 4 bases in the middle. This CDR3 has 13 residues. Per the germline V gene, CDR1 is LGHNA and CDR2 is YNFKEQ. CDR3 protein: CASSQDYNTEAFF. In nucleotides, the CDR3 is TGTGCCAGCAGCCAAGATTACAACACTGAAGCTTTCTTT.

About this clonotype: With a much larger clone just one base away, this may be a read error. The CDR3 DNA is TGCAGTGCTAGAGATTCTGCGGGGGGACTTTTTTCCGCAGATACGCAGTATTTT. This gives the protein CSARDSAGGLFSADTQYF. The chain recombines TRBV20-1 with TRBJ2-3; 8 bases align to TRBD2. V was pared by 0 bases and J by 4 bases, with 15 bases of the junction left unmatched. This CDR3 contains 18 residues. The germline CDR1 and CDR2 sequences are DFQATT and SNEGSKA (reference sequence).

At least ten counts were recorded for this clonotype. The chain carries TRBV29-1 and TRBJ2-7, with 11 bases that match TRBD2. The V segment lost 1 base and the J segment 5 bases; nucleotides outside the gene matches: 4. In germline, CDR1 is SQVTM, CDR2 ANQGSEA. This CDR3 has 14 amino acids. The CDR3 is CSVEVSGRANEQYF. As DNA, the CDR3 is TGCAGCGTTGAAGTTAGCGGGAGGGCCAACGAGCAGTACTTC.

The J gene is TRBJ2-7, the V gene TRBV27; perhaps TRBD2 as D (5 bases). The V end was cut by 3 bases, the J end by 6 bases, with 9 bases between. Germline values: CDR1 MNHEY, CDR2 SMNVEV (reference sequence). The CDR3 has 12 amino acids. CDR3 region: CASSFPGGEQYF. The CDR3 DNA reads as TGTGCCAGCAGTTTCCCCGGAGGCGAGCAGTACTTC.

Turning to this clonotype: It may be a read error: a sequence one base away is much more abundant. The V call is TRBV7-2, the J call TRBJ2-5; no clear D gene. Germline loops: CDR1 SGHTA, CDR2 FQGNSA. Trimming removed 2 bases at V and 5 bases at J, with 6 bases between. The CDR3 extends over 12 amino acids. CDR3 loop: CASSLFPETQYF. CDR3 DNA: TGTGCCAGCAGCTTATTCCCGGAGACCCAGTACTTC.

In the case of this clonotype: A clone one base away is much larger, so this may be a read error. The chain carries TRBV29-1 and TRBJ2-5, with D perhaps matching TRBD2 (6 bases). The J call may be incorrect, as the DNA end agrees better with TRBJ2-7. The CDR3 totals 13 residues. Germline lookup yields CDR1 SQVTM and CDR2 ANQGSEA. CDR3 in DNA: TGCAGCGTTGAGGCCCCCTGCGGGGACGAGCAGTACTTC. It encodes CSVEAPCGDEQYF.

Details on this clonotype: A junction end diverges from the germline sequence, so it may reflect a read error. The rearrangement joins TRBV6-6 to TRBJ1-2; no firm D call. The CDR3 has 13 amino acids. CDR1 is MNHNY, CDR2 SVGAGI, per germline (reference sequence). The DNA for the CDR3 is TGCGCCAGCAGTTACGATTCTAACTGTGGCTACACCTTC. It is translated as CASSYDSNCGYTF.

This clonotype was counted ten times or more. This sequence joins TRBV2 and TRBJ2-1; D may be TRBD1 or TRBD2 (5 bases each). Trimming took off 3 bases at V and 9 bases at J, with 12 bases between the two ends. Germline CDR1 is SNHLY and CDR2 is FYNNEI. CDR3 length: 13 amino acids. CDR3 DNA: TGTGCCAGCAGTGACGTGGGGACGGTTGAGCAGTTCTTC. Translated, it gives CASSDVGTVEQFF.